The rows below give T cell receptor beta chains drawn from one sample of a study of cytomegalovirus exposure and HLA in healthy donors. Sequencing was performed with immunoSEQ multiplex PCR; in TCRdb, only in-frame clones are kept and a portion is missing. The sample has tens of thousands of clones, and its top ten clones hold 3.5% to 4%. Sequences were obtained from PBMCs. The receptors derive from a male donor in good health and CMV-seronegative. The CDR3 runs from the conserved cysteine through the conserved F or W. The order of the fields is V gene, J gene, D gene, CDR3 DNA, CDR3 protein. A D gene is named only where the DNA matches it firmly.

V: TRBV28; J: TRBJ1-2; D: TRBD1; DNA: TGTGCCAGCAGTCCCCCGGGACAGACTTATGGCTACACCTTC; CDR3: CASSPPGQTYGYTF
V: TRBV7-9; J: TRBJ2-3; D: TRBD2; DNA: TGTGCCAGCAGCGATGCTAGCGGGGGGACAGATACGCAGTATTTT; CDR3: CASSDASGGTDTQYF
V: TRBV9; J: TRBJ1-3; D: .; DNA: TGTGCCAGCAGCGATGGGGGGGATGGAGACACCATATATTTT; CDR3: CASSDGGDGDTIYF
V: TRBV7-3; J: TRBJ1-6; D: .; DNA: TGTGCCAGCAGCTTAAGTGAGAATTCACCCCTCCACTTT; CDR3: CASSLSENSPLHF
V: TRBV29-1; J: TRBJ1-5; D: .; DNA: TGCAGCGTTGAAGCGGGGGAGGGTCAGCCCCAGCATTTT; CDR3: CSVEAGEGQPQHF
V: TRBV4-3; J: TRBJ2-5; D: .; DNA: TGCGCCAGCAGCCAAGACGCGGAAACACAAGAGACCCAGTACTTC; CDR3: CASSQDAETQETQYF
V: TRBV20-1; J: TRBJ1-1; D: .; DNA: TGCAGTGGGCCAGGGAACACTGAAGCTTTCTTT; CDR3: CSGPGNTEAFF
V: TRBV7-3; J: TRBJ2-5; D: .; DNA: TGTGCCAGCAGCCTAAGAGGGAAATATCAGTACTTC; CDR3: CASSLRGKYQYF
V: TRBV30; J: TRBJ1-2; D: TRBD1; DNA: TGTGCCTGGAGTGTACAGGGGGAGATGAAGTATGGCTACACCTTC; CDR3: CAWSVQGEMKYGYTF
V: TRBV5-5; J: TRBJ2-1; D: TRBD2; DNA: TGTGCCAGCAGCGGGAGACTAGCGGGATCCTACAATGAGCAGTTCTTC; CDR3: CASSGRLAGSYNEQFF
V: TRBV19; J: TRBJ2-7; D: TRBD2; DNA: TGTGCCAGTAGTATCCGGACTAGCGGGAGTGAGTCCTACGAGCAGTACTTC; CDR3: CASSIRTSGSESYEQYF
V: TRBV9; J: TRBJ2-7; D: .; DNA: TGTGCCAGCAGCGTAGGCTCTAGCGAAGGGAACGAGCAGTACTTC; CDR3: CASSVGSSEGNEQYF
V: TRBV5-1; J: TRBJ1-5; D: .; DNA: TGCGCCAGCAGCTTCACAGGAGAAGATCAGCCCCAGCATTTT; CDR3: CASSFTGEDQPQHF
V: TRBV10-2; J: TRBJ1-2; D: TRBD1; DNA: TGCGCCAGCAGTGAGTTCAGCAGGGGGCTCGGCTACACCTTC; CDR3: CASSEFSRGLGYTF
V: TRBV6-1; J: TRBJ1-1; D: .; DNA: TGTGCCAGCACGGGGGACCCGAACACTGAAGCTTTCTTT; CDR3: CASTGDPNTEAFF
V: TRBV6-1; J: TRBJ1-1; D: TRBD1; DNA: TGTGCCAGCAGCAGAACAGGGGGGGACACTGAAGCTTTCTTT; CDR3: CASSRTGGDTEAFF
V: TRBV19; J: TRBJ1-1; D: TRBD1; DNA: TGTGCCAGTAGTATGAGACAGGGGGCTCGCACTGAAGCCTTCTTT; CDR3: CASSMRQGARTEAFF
V: TRBV19; J: TRBJ2-2; D: TRBD1; DNA: TGTGCCAGTAGTGCAGGGGGCGTCGGGGAGCTGTTTTTT; CDR3: CASSAGGVGELFF
V: TRBV27; J: TRBJ2-2; D: .; DNA: TGTGCCAGCAGTTTACGGCAGGGGAGCACCGGGGAGCTGTTTTTT; CDR3: CASSLRQGSTGELFF
V: TRBV19; J: TRBJ2-7; D: TRBD1; DNA: TGTGCCAGTAGGGAGAAAACCGGGACAGAGAAGGCCGAGCAGTACTTC; CDR3: CASREKTGTEKAEQYF